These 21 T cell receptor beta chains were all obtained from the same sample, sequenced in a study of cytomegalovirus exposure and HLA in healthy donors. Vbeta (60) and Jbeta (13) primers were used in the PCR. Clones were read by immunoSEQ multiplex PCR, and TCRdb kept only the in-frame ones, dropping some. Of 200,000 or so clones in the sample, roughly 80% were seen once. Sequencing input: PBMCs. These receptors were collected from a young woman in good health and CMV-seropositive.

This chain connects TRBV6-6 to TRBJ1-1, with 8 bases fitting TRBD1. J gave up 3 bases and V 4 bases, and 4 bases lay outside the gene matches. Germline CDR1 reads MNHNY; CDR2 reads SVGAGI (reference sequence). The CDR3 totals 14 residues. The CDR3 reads CASSLPTGDTEAFF. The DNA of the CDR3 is TGTGCCAGCAGTTTACCGACAGGGGACACTGAAGCTTTCTTT.

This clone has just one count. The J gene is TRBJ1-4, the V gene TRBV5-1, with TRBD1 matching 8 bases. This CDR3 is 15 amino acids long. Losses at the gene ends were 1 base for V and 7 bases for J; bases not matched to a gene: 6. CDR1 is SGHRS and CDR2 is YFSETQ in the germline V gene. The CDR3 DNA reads TGCGCCAGCAGCTTGATTCAGGGGGCAGGTGAAAAACTGTTTTTT. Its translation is CASSLIQGAGEKLFF.

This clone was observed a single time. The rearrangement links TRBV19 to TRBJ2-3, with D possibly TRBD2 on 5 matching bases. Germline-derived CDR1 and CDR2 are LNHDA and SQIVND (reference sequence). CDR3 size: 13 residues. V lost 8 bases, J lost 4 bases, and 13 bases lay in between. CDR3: CASRTWESDTQYF. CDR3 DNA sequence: TGTGCCAGTCGGACGTGGGAGTCAGATACGCAGTATTTT.

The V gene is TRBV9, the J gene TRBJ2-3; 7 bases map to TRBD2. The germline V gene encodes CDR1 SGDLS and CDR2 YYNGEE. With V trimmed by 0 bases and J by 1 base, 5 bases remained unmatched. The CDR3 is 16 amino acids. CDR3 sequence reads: CASSVASRGGTDTQYF. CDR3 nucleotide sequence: TGTGCCAGCAGCGTAGCTTCCCGGGGGGGCACAGATACGCAGTATTTT.

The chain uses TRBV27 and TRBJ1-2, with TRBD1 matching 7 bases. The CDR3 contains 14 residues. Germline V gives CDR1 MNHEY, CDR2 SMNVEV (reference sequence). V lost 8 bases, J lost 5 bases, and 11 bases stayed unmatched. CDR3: CASHPRGGGYGYTF. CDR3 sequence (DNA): TGTGCCAGCCACCCAAGAGGGGGCGGGTATGGCTACACCTTC.

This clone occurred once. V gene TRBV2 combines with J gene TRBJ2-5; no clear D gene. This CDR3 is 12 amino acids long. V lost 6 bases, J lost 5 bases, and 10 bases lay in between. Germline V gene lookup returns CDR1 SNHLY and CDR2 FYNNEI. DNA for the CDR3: TGTGCCAGCAGCCTAGGTCGGGAGACCCAGTACTTC. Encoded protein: CASSLGRETQYF. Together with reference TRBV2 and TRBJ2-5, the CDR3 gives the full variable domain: EPEVTQTPSHQVTQMGQEVILRCVPISNHLYFYWYRQILGQKVEFLVSFYNNEISEKSEIFDDQFSVERPDGSNFTLKIRSTKLEDSAMYFCASSLGRETQYFGPGTRLLVL.

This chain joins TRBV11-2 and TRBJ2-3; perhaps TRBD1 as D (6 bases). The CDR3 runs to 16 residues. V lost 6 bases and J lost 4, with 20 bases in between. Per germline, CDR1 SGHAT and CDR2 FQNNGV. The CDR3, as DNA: TGTGCCAGCAGAAAGGCAGGGGCCCCGGCAGCAGATACGCAGTATTTT. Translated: CASRKAGAPAADTQYF.

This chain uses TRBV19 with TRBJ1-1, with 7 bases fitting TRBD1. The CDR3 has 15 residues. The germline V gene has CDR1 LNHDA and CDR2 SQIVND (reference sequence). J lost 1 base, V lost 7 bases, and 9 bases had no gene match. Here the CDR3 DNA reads TGTGCCAGTAATCCGGGACAGAAGGGGAACACTGAAGCTTTCTTT. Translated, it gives CASNPGQKGNTEAFF.

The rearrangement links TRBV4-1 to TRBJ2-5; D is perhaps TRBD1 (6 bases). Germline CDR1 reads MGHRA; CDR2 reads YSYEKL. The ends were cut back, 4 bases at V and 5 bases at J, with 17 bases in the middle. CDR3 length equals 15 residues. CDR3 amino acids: CASSPNPGVHETQYF. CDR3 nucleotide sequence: TGCGCCAGCAGCCCGAATCCAGGGGTTCACGAGACCCAGTACTTC.

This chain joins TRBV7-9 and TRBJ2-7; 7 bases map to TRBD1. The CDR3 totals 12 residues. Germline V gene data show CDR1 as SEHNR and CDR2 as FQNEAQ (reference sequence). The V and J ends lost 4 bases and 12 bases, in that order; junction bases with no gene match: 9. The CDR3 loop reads CASSSGTERLYF. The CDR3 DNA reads TGTGCCAGCAGCTCCGGGACAGAGAGGTTGTACTTC. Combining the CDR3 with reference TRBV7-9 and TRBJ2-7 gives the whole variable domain DTGVSQNPRHKITKRGQNVTFRCDPISEHNRLYWYRQTLGQGPEFLTYFQNEAQLEKSRLLSDRFSAERPKGSFSTLEIQRTEQGDSAMYLCASSSGTERLYFGPGTRLTVT.

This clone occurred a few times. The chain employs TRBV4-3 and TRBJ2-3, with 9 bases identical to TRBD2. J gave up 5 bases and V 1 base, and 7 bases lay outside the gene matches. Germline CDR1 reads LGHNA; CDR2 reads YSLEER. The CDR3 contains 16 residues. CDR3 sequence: CASSQVLRGGRDTQYF. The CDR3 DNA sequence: TGCGCCAGCAGCCAAGTTTTGCGGGGGGGCCGAGATACGCAGTATTTT.

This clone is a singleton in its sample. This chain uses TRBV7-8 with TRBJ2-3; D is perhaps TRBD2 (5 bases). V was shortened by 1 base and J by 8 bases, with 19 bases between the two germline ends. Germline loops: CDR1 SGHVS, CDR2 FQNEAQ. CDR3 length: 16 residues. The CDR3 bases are TGTGCCAGCAGCTTAGATACTAGAGTGGTTGGTCTTACGCAGTATTTT. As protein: CASSLDTRVVGLTQYF.

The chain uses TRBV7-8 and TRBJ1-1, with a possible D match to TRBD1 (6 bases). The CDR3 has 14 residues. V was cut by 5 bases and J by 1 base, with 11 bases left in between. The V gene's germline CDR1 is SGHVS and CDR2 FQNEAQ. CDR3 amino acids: CASSPRGSNTEAFF. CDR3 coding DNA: TGTGCCAGCAGCCCCAGGGGATCGAACACTGAAGCTTTCTTT.

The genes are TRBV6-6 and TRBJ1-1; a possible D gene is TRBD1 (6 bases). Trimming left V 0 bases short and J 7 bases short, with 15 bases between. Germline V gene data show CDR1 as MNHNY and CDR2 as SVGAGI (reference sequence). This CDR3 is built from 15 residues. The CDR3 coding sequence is TGTGCCAGCAGTTACTCGAGGGGGGGGTTTGGTGAAGCTTTCTTT. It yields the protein CASSYSRGGFGEAFF.

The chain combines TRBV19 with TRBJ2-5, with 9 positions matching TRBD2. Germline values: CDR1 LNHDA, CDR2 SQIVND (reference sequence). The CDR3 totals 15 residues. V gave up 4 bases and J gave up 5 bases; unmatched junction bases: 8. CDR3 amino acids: CASSSGGALAETQYF. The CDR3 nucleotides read TGTGCCAGTAGTAGCGGGGGGGCCTTAGCTGAGACCCAGTACTTC.

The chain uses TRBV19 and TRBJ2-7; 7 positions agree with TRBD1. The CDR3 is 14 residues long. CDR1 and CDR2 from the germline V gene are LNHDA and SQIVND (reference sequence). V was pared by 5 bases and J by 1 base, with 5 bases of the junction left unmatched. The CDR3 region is CASSVRDSSYEQYF. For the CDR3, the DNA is TGTGCCAGTAGTGTCCGGGACAGTTCCTACGAGCAGTACTTC.

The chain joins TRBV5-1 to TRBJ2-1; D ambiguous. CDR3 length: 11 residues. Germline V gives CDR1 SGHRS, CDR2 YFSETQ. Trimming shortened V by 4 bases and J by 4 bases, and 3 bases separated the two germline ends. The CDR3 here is CASSEYNEQFF. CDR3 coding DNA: TGCGCCAGCAGCGAGTACAATGAGCAGTTCTTC.

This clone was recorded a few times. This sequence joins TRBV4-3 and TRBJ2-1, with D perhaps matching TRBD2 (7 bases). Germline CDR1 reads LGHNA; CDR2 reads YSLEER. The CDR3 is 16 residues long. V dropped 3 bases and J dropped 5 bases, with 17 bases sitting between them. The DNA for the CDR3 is TGCGCCAGCAGCCACGGTGGGGGGGGCCCCGACAATGAGCAGTTCTTC. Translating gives CASSHGGGGPDNEQFF.

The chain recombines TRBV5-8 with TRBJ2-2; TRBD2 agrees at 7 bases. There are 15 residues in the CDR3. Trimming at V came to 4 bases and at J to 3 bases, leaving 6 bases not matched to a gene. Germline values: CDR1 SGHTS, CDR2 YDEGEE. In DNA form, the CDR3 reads TGTGCCAGCAGCCTACTAGCGACTCACACCGGGGAGCTGTTTTTT. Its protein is CASSLLATHTGELFF.

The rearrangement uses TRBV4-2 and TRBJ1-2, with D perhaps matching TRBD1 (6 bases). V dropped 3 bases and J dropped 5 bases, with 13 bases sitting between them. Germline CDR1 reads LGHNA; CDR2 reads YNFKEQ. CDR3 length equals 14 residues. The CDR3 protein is CASSHSDSPYGYTF. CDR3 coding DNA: TGTGCCAGCAGCCATTCGGACAGTCCGTATGGCTACACCTTC.

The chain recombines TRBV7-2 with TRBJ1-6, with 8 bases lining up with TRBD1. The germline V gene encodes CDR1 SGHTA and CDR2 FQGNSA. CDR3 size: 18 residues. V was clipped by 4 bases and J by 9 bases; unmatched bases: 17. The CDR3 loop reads CASSSSRDRIGNRSPLHF. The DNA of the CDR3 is TGTGCCAGCAGCTCATCCCGGGACAGGATCGGCAACCGTTCACCCCTCCACTTT. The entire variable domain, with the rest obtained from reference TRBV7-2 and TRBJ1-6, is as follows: GAGVSQSPSNKVTEKGKDVELRCDPISGHTALYWYRQSLGQGLEFLIYFQGNSAPDKSGLPSDRFSAERTGGSVSTLTIQRTQQEDSAVYLCASSSSRDRIGNRSPLHFGNGTRLTVT.